This T cell receptor beta chain originates from a study of CD8+ T cells in alopecia areata. With regard to this clone: Antigen unknown.

Trimming took off 1 base at V and 3 bases at J, with 0 bases between the two ends. Germline values: CDR1 SGHTA, CDR2 FQGTGA. CDR3 length: 11 residues. Study-level results: Having one nonresponder leaves uncertain how baseline CD8+ expansion relates to response. Scalp clonality and expanded CD8+ clones among the top 100 were significantly decreased by tofacitinib.

As for treatment: oral pan-JAK inhibitor, 5-10 mg twice daily. It was from alopecia areata patients that lesional scalp punch biopsies and peripheral blood were collected. In each case, RNA was isolated and then reverse transcribed into cDNA as the sequencing template. This table comes from immunoSEQ multiplex PCR, and its TCRdb copy is limited to in-frame clones, with some not included. The table lists about 200,000 clones, approximately 57% of them singletons, with 0.85% to 1.3% in the top ten. The sequenced sample was CD4+ T cells sorted from blood, obtained at week 24, from a patient treated with tofacitinib. This chain joins TRBV7-3 and TRBJ2-5; D remains ambiguous. This TCR came from a human donor with alopecia areata. The CDR3 sequence: CASSLKETQYF. DNA for the CDR3: TGTGCCAGCAGCTTAAAAGAGACCCAGTACTTC. Full variable domain (rest looked up from reference TRBV7-3 and TRBJ2-5): GAGVSQTPSNKVTEKGKYVELRCDPISGHTALYWYRQSLGQGPEFLIYFQGTGAADDSGLPNDRFFAVRPEGSVSTLKIQRTERGDSAVYLCASSLKETQYFGPGTRLLVL.